This TCR beta chain originates from a study of regulatory T cells in long-lasting Graves disease. Time point: newly diagnosed GD, antithyroid drugs for less than 3 months. PBMCs provided the RNA from which the TCR library was made. This clonotype was observed at least ten times. Its antigen is not identified. Investigators prepared the TCR beta libraries by applying iRepertoire HTBI primers and Arm-PCR of CDR3 regions. TCRdb re-derived calls from the multiplex PCR reads in MiXCR, one entry per CDR3 protein. Counted here are approximately 390,000 distinct CDR3 sequences, 15% to 20% occurring once; the ten biggest clones make up around 20%. Study-level findings and limits: Accuracy might have suffered from few samples.

CDR1 LGHDT and CDR2 YNNKEL come from the germline V gene (reference sequence). The CDR3 consists of 14 residues. The V end lost 4 bases, the J end lost 0 bases, and 8 bases lay between the germline ends. Separately, the same data were catalogued under a study of T cells in Graves' hyperthyroidism and ophthalmopathy. As that report states: Graves' hyperthyroidism without ophthalmopathy progression within 18 months was termed stable. Patients aged 18 to 65 had newly diagnosed hyperthyroidism lasting under 2 months. Criteria for exclusion of patients were uncontrolled infection, other autoimmune disease, pregnancy or lactation.

This chain uses TRBV3-1 with TRBJ2-3, with D hard to call. The source of this sequence is a woman aged 18 to 35 with Graves disease. Here the sequenced sample was peripheral blood mononuclear cells (PBMCs), taken at new diagnosis, from a patient treated with antithyroid drugs. The DNA for the CDR3 is TGTGCCAGCAGCCGGGATTGGAGCACAGATACGCAGTATTTT. Amino acid sequence: CASSRDWSTDTQYF.